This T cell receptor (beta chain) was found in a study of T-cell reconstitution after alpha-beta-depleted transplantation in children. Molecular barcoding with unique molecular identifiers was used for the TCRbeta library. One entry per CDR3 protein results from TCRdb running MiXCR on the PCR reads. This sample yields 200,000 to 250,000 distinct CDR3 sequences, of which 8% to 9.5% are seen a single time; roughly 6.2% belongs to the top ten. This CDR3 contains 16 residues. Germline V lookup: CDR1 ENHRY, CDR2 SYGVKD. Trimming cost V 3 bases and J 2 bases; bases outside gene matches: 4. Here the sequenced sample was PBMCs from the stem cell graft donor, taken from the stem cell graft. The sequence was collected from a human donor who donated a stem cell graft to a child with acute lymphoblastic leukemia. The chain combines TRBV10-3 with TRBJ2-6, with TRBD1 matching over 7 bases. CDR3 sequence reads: CAISDDRVPGANVLTF. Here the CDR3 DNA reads TGTGCCATCAGTGACGACAGGGTCCCTGGGGCCAACGTCCTGACTTTC.